The 18 T cell receptor beta chains listed next were all sequenced from one sample in a study of blood T cell repertoires in COVID-19. The data were produced by immunoSEQ multiplex PCR, yet TCRdb's version contains in-frame clones alone and is incomplete. The table includes 200,000 to 250,000 clones, 80% to 90% detected once. Sample: peripheral blood. All receptors derive from a woman aged 65 to 85 with acute or convalescent COVID-19.

The V gene is TRBV2, the J gene TRBJ2-5; TRBD1 agrees at 7 bases. Germline V lookup: CDR1 SNHLY, CDR2 FYNNEI. CDR3 size: 15 residues. V lost 6 bases to trimming and J lost 2 bases; unmatched junction nucleotides: 9. The CDR3 nucleotides read TGTGCCAGCAGCCAACAAGGACAGGTACAAGAGACCCAGTACTTC. The encoded protein is CASSQQGQVQETQYF.

This chain joins TRBV29-1 and TRBJ1-1; D not certain. The CDR3 is 10 amino acids. Germline-derived CDR1 and CDR2 are SQVTM and ANQGSEA. Trimming cost V 6 bases and J 9 bases, with 11 bases left between them. The CDR3 nucleotides read TGCAGCGTCAGGCCTGAACAAGCTTTCTTT. Translated: CSVRPEQAFF.

This chain connects TRBV21-1 to TRBJ2-3; the table names TRBD2, a call not compared with the DNA. TRBV21-1 is reported as a pseudogene. The CDR3 consists of 16 residues. The CDR3 DNA reads as TGTGCCAGCAGCAAAGGACGGCGGGAGGGGACAGATACGCAGTATTTT. This gives the protein CASSKGRREGTDTQYF.

The gene calls are TRBV10-3 and TRBJ2-5, with 7 bases that match TRBD1. V lost 4 bases, J lost 1 base, and 3 bases stayed unmatched. This CDR3 is 14 amino acids long. CDR1 and CDR2 (germline): ENHRY, SYGVKD. The CDR3: CAISGGQVQETQYF. CDR3 sequence (DNA): TGTGCCATCAGTGGTGGACAGGTCCAAGAGACCCAGTACTTC.

CDR3 DNA: TGTGCCACCGGGACAGGTAACTACGAGCAGTACTTC. Residues: CATGTGNYEQYF. This chain uses TRBV6-9 with TRBJ2-7; 8 nucleotides match TRBD1. The germline CDR1 and CDR2 sequences are MNHGY and SVAAGI. Unmatched junction bases numbered 5, after V lost 10 bases and J lost 3 bases. The length of the CDR3 is 12 residues.

This chain connects TRBV18 to TRBJ2-7, with 13 bases that match TRBD2. This CDR3 is built from 15 residues. V trimming: 5 bases; J trimming: 3 bases; junction bases outside the gene matches: 4. CDR1 is KGHSH, CDR2 LQKENI, per germline. The CDR3 DNA reads TGTGCCAGCTCAGAGGGACTAGCGGGGTACTACGAGCAGTACTTC. This sequence encodes CASSEGLAGYYEQYF. Using reference TRBV18 and TRBJ2-7 for the parts outside the CDR3, the full variable domain is NAGVMQNPRHLVRRRGQEARLRCSPMKGHSHVYWYRQLPEEGLKFMVYLQKENIIDESGMPKERFSAEFPKEGPSILRIQQVVRGDSAAYFCASSEGLAGYYEQYFGPGTRLTVT.

J is TRBJ2-5 and V is TRBV6-1, with D possibly being TRBD2 (5 bases). Trimming pared 4 bases from V and 2 bases from J, leaving 17 bases between. The germline CDR1 and CDR2 sequences are MNHNS and SASEGT. There are 16 residues in the CDR3. CDR3 DNA: TGTGCCAGCAGTGCAGTTACTAGTATTTCGCAAGAGACCCAGTACTTC. Translation gives CASSAVTSISQETQYF.

V is TRBV6-1 and J is TRBJ1-1, with TRBD1 as a possible D gene (5 bases). This CDR3 has 14 amino acids. Between the trimmed V and J ends, which lost 5 bases and 6 bases, there was a span of 16 bases. Germline CDR1 is MNHNS and CDR2 is SASEGT. CDR3 sequence reads: CASSPMGGAAEAFF. CDR3 nucleotides: TGTGCCAGCAGTCCGATGGGGGGTGCAGCTGAAGCTTTCTTT.

J is TRBJ1-1 and V is TRBV14; D is unresolved. The CDR3 is 13 amino acids. Per the germline V gene, CDR1 is SGHDN and CDR2 is FVKESK. V was pared by 1 base and J by 9 bases, with 12 bases between. DNA for the CDR3: TGTGCCAGCAGCCAAGTTCGGGGAACCAAAGCTTTCTTT. Residues: CASSQVRGTKAFF.

The rearrangement links TRBV9 to TRBJ1-3; D possibly corresponds to TRBD1 (5 bases). This CDR3 contains 16 residues. The ends were cut back, 4 bases at V and 0 bases at J, with 14 bases in the middle. The germline V gene has CDR1 SGDLS and CDR2 YYNGEE. CDR3 nucleotide sequence: TGTGCCAGCAGCCCCGACCGGGGGAGCTCTGGAAACACCATATATTTT. It yields the protein CASSPDRGSSGNTIYF.

V is TRBV9 and J is TRBJ2-5, with 9 bases aligning to TRBD2. Germline V gene data show CDR1 as SGDLS and CDR2 as YYNGEE. V dropped 3 bases and J dropped 5; count of bases not matched to a gene: 8. The CDR3 totals 15 residues. The chain's CDR3 is CASSDSGLASETQYF. Here the CDR3 DNA reads TGTGCCAGCAGCGACTCGGGACTAGCTTCGGAGACCCAGTACTTC.

The genes are TRBV10-3 and TRBJ1-6, with D tentatively TRBD1 (6 bases). This CDR3 has 14 residues. CDR1 is ENHRY and CDR2 is SYGVKD in the germline V gene. Trimming took 6 bases from V and 10 from J, leaving 16 bases between them. CDR3 residues: CAIRRGSGESPLHF. The CDR3 DNA sequence: TGTGCCATCAGGCGAGGGTCAGGGGAATCACCCCTCCACTTT.

The chain recombines TRBV5-1 with TRBJ2-5; perhaps TRBD1 as D (5 bases). Germline V gene lookup returns CDR1 SGHRS and CDR2 YFSETQ. V was trimmed by 3 bases and J by 2 bases, leaving 11 bases between them. The CDR3 spans 14 residues. The CDR3 DNA is TGCGCCAGCAGCTCAGGGATCTCTCAAGAGACCCAGTACTTC. Encoded protein: CASSSGISQETQYF.

The J gene is TRBJ2-7, the V gene TRBV27; perhaps TRBD2 as D (5 bases). V shed 5 bases and J shed 2 bases, with 13 bases lying between them. The CDR3 loop spans 14 amino acids. CDR1 MNHEY and CDR2 SMNVEV come from the germline V gene (reference sequence). CDR3 protein: CASSRRGYTYEQYF. The CDR3 DNA reads as TGTGCCAGCAGTCGCCGGGGATATACCTACGAGCAGTACTTC.

J is TRBJ2-7 and V is TRBV7-9, with 7 bases identical to TRBD2. CDR1 is SEHNR and CDR2 is FQNEAQ in the germline V gene (reference sequence). The CDR3 length is 15 residues. Germline trimming cut 4 bases from V and 0 bases from J; bases unmatched to any gene: 6. CDR3 sequence (DNA): TGTGCCAGCAGCTCGGGGGGAAGGAGCTCCTACGAGCAGTACTTC. It translates to CASSSGGRSSYEQYF. The full variable domain, rest sourced from reference TRBV7-9 and TRBJ2-7, is DTGVSQNPRHKITKRGQNVTFRCDPISEHNRLYWYRQTLGQGPEFLTYFQNEAQLEKSRLLSDRFSAERPKGSFSTLEIQRTEQGDSAMYLCASSSGGRSSYEQYFGPGTRLTVT.

The chain joins TRBV30 to TRBJ1-5, with TRBD1 matching 10 bases. The CDR3 sequence is 14 residues long. The V and J ends lost 5 bases and 1 base, in that order; junction bases with no gene match: 2. Germline V gene lookup returns CDR1 GTSNPN and CDR2 SVGIG (reference sequence). The CDR3 DNA reads TGTGCCTGGGGGACAGGGGAGAGCAATCAGCCCCAGCATTTT. Its protein is CAWGTGESNQPQHF.

J is TRBJ2-4 and V is TRBV5-6, with TRBD1 matching 7 bases. This CDR3 spans 14 amino acids. V lost 1 base, J lost 6 bases, and 4 bases stayed unmatched. CDR1 is SGHDT, CDR2 YYEEEE, per germline. The CDR3 sequence: CASSLRQGGNIQYF. The DNA for the CDR3 is TGTGCCAGCAGCTTGAGACAGGGTGGAAACATTCAGTACTTC.

The chain joins TRBV19 to TRBJ1-5; the D gene is possibly TRBD1 (6 bases). The length of the CDR3 is 15 residues. V lost 1 base and J 5 bases, leaving 12 bases between the germline ends. Germline V gene sequence: CDR1 LNHDA, CDR2 SQIVND (reference sequence). The CDR3 DNA sequence: TGTGCCAGTAGTATAGGCACAGGGTTCCATCAGCCCCAGCATTTT. Protein product: CASSIGTGFHQPQHF.